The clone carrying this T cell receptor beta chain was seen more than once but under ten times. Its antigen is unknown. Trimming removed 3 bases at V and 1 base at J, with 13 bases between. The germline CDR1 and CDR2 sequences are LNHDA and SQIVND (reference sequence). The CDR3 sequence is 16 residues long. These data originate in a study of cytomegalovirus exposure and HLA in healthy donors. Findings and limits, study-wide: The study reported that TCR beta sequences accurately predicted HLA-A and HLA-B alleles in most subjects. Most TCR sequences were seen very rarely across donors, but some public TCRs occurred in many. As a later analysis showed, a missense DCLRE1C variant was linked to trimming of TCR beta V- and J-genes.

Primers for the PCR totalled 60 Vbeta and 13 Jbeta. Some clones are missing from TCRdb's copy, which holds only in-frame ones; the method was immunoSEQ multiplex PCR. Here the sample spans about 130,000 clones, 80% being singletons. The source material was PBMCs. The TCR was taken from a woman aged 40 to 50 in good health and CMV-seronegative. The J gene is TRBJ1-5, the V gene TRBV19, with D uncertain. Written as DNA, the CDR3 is TGTGCCAGTAGTATTAGTCACCTACGGAGCAATCAGCCCCAGCATTTT. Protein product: CASSISHLRSNQPQHF. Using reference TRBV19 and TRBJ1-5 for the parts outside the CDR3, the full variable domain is DGGITQSPKYLFRKEGQNVTLSCEQNLNHDAMYWYRQDPGQGLRLIYYSQIVNDFQKGDIAEGYSVSREKKESFPLTVTSAQKNPTAFYLCASSISHLRSNQPQHFGDGTRLSIL.